This T cell receptor beta chain appears in the sequencing data of a study of blood T cells in healthy people across ages (dated by TCRdb to about 2015). For the study in its entirety: Template switching captured roughly one uniquely barcoded TCR beta cDNA molecule per two T cells in model experiments. Four age groups were formed from the donors: young (average about 16 years), middle-aged (around 41), aged (about 68) and long-lived (around 80). For two donors (one aged 18 to 29 and one aged 80 or older), the study analyzed two additional independent replicas of 1 million unique cDNA reads from the same blood draw. To avoid experimental bias, donors of different ages were distributed randomly across sequencing lanes. The study measured age-related changes in TCR beta repertoire diversity using deep sequencing normalized with unique cDNA molecular identifiers. On the study overall, not on this receptor specifically: Observed TCR beta diversity per million T cells fell roughly linearly with age, and a significant reduction was already apparent by age around 36. There was a strong correlation between observed TCR beta diversity and the percentage of naive T cells measured by flow cytometry. Since profiling was done on bulk unsorted PBMCs, naive and antigen-experienced compartments could not be conclusively compared. Compared with the aged group, more naive CD4+ T cells, fewer expanded clones and increased TCR diversity were shown by the long-lived group, suggesting age selection. Because donor CMV infection status was unknown, age-related changes in expanded clonotypes were potentially confounded. Estimates of total diversity based on one million sequenced T cells were regarded as lower bounds and as underestimates.

CDR1 and CDR2, per the germline V gene (reference sequence), are DFQATT and SNEGSKA. From the cysteine through the phenylalanine, the CDR3 covers 13 amino acids. The sequence is cut down to CDR3 DNA, 39 bases in frame from base 1. Relative to germline, V is 3 bases shorter and J is 0 bases shorter, with 9 bases between their ends. The roughly 42 donors, aged about 6 to 95 years, were systemically healthy Caucasian individuals from Russia. Roughly 9.5 milliliters of peripheral blood were drawn from each donor into EDTA-treated Vacutainer tubes. Ficoll-Paque density-gradient centrifugation was used to isolate PBMCs, with at least 6.5 million per sample. Total RNA, at least 6 micrograms per sample, was extracted from PBMCs with Trizol reagent. The percentages of naive CD45RAhigh/CD27high T cells were determined by flow cytometry on a PBMC aliquot from every donor. The receptor library was made with 5' RACE. TCRdb lists the instrument as Illumina HiSeq 2500. A second 7 to 11 cycle PCR used a sample-barcoded 5' primer and a J-beta primer mix. Each TCR beta cDNA molecule received a unique molecular identifier from a template-switch 5' adaptor carrying 12 random nucleotides. Each sample yielded at least 2.5 million CDR3-containing paired-end reads. First-strand cDNA synthesis was performed from all RNA using the Mint cDNA synthesis kit, with priming by a TRBC-specific oligonucleotide. After uracil-DNA glycosylase treatment, a first 18-cycle PCR used universal primers M1SS and BC2_uni_R on all cDNA. In the source study's methods: Normalization of each sample was performed by random selection of 1 million high-quality reads, each carrying a distinct molecular identifier. Instead of being binned into consensus sequences, reads with shared molecular identifiers were discarded. MiTCR, run with a Q25 quality threshold and the strictest error-elimination algorithm, handled CDR3 identification, clonotype clustering and error correction. A nonparametric unseen species model using Euler transformation provided a lower-bound estimate of total TCR beta diversity. TCRdb reprocessed the public reads (quality trimming at Q25 with fastp, clone calling with MiXCR) and kept in-frame beta chains. Each entry is one CDR3 protein sequence, shown with its most common DNA and genes. The V and J calls come from TCRdb's annotation, not from the publication. The sample table shows roughly 2 million distinct CDR3 sequences, and around 50% are seen once. The top ten clones comprise approximately 2% of the sample.

The sample holds a few counts of this clonotype. This clone's antigen is unknown. The record has no base qualities; no much larger clone is one base away. Specimen: blood. The chain is made from TRBV20-1 and TRBJ2-7, and possibly TRBD2, on 6 matching bases. The receptor was isolated from a woman aged 40-49 years in good health. Here the CDR3 is given as CSARWRGSYEQYF. The sequence in DNA is TGCAGTGCTAGGTGGCGGGGCTCCTACGAGCAGTACTTC.